This record looks at one T cell receptor beta chain sequence and its context. This specimen belongs to a study of OX40 agonist ivuxolimab in advanced cancers. Produced via immunoSEQ multiplex PCR; TCRdb's table is partial and in-frame only. The table has tens of thousands of clones, about nine tenths seen once. The CDR3 is 14 residues long. In germline, CDR1 is LNHDA, CDR2 SQIVND (reference sequence). V was cut by 7 bases and J by 9 bases, with 19 bases left in between. The sample here was CD4+ or CD8+ T cells sorted from blood, taken in a trial of the OX40 agonist ivuxolimab. The sequence derives from an adult with an advanced solid tumor such as melanoma, head and neck, liver or kidney cancer. V gene TRBV19 combines with J gene TRBJ2-4, with D perhaps TRBD1 or TRBD2 (5 bases each). CDR3 sequence: CASTLMGPGSIQYF. DNA for the CDR3: TGTGCCAGTACCCTTATGGGACCGGGGTCCATTCAGTACTTC.